These 2 T cell receptor beta chains were all obtained from the same sample, sequenced in a study of T cell responses to AZD1222 COVID-19 vaccine. Data came from immunoSEQ multiplex PCR; TCRdb stores just in-frame clones and leaves some out. The sample shows about 140,000 clones, roughly 90% of them seen only once. This material consisted of peripheral blood, taken on day 0 of AZD1222 vaccination. The receptor source for this set is an adult in good health.

The J gene is TRBJ1-2, the V gene TRBV6-5; maybe TRBD1 (5 bases). This CDR3 is 15 amino acids long. Germline V lookup: CDR1 MNHEY, CDR2 SVGAGI. The germline V and J ends were trimmed by 0 bases and 5 bases, with 13 bases remaining between them. As DNA, the CDR3 is TGTGCCAGCAGTTACTCGAGAGGGGACGGGTATGGCTACACCTTC. Its translation: CASSYSRGDGYGYTF.

The sample holds a few counts of this clone. The chain has TRBV7-3 and TRBJ2-1, with TRBD2 matching 7 bases. This CDR3 is built from 15 residues. CDR1 SGHTA and CDR2 FQGTGA come from the germline V gene. The J segment lost 8 bases and the V segment lost 5 bases, leaving 12 bases of the junction unmatched. CDR3: CASSPRASGPHEQFF. Here the CDR3 DNA reads TGTGCCAGCAGCCCCCGAGCTAGCGGCCCCCATGAGCAGTTCTTC.